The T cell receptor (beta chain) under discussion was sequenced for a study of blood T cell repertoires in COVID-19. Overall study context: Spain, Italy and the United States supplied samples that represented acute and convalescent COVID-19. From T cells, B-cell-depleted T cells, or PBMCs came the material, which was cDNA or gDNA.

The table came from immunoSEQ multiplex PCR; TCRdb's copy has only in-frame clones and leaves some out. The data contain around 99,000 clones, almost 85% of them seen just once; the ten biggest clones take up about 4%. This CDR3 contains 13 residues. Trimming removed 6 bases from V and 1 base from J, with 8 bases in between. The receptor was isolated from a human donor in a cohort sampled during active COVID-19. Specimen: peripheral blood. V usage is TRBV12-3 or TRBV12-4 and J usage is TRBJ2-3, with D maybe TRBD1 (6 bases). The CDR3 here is CASRAGGTDTQYF. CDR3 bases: TGTGCCAGCAGGGCAGGGGGCACAGATACGCAGTATTTT.